The clone carrying this TCR beta chain appeared a single time. These data belong to a study of blood T cell repertoires in COVID-19. About the research overall: Whether acute or convalescent, the COVID-19 samples came from the United States, Italy and Spain. PBMCs, B-cell-depleted T cells, or T cells provided the cDNA or gDNA that made up the material.

TCRdb keeps only in-frame clones here, not all; method: immunoSEQ multiplex PCR. The sample lists about 300,000 clones, about nine tenths occurring once. Clinical history as reported by participants underpinned cohort assignment. For recovered donors of Cohort 3, there were two negative PCRs, clearance, or symptom resolution. The sample comprised PBMCs or T cells enriched from blood (not recorded which). The receptor was isolated from a woman between 35 and 50 years old who had recovered from COVID-19.

For the CDR3, the DNA is TGTGCCAGCAGCCGTATTAACTCCTACGAGCAGTACTTC. This gives the protein CASSRINSYEQYF. The V and J genes are TRBV5-8 and TRBJ2-7, with D hard to call. V was trimmed by 4 bases and J by 0 bases, leaving 8 bases between them. Germline CDR1 SGHTS, CDR2 YDEGEE. CDR3 length equals 13 residues.